The source of this TCR beta chain is a study of blood T cell repertoires in COVID-19. Overall study: From the United States, Italy and Spain came samples of acute and convalescent COVID-19. T cells, B-cell-depleted T cells, or PBMCs supplied cDNA or gDNA.

V lost 3 bases and J 8 bases, leaving 16 bases between the germline ends. CDR1 and CDR2 (germline): ENHRY, SYGVKD. CDR3 length: 15 amino acids. In the study's own analysis: Nucleated cell counts were estimated from reference gene primer amplification. Generated by immunoSEQ multiplex PCR, the TCRdb table keeps only in-frame clones and is missing some. The DNA gave D and trimming, while V, J and clone size come from that table. The sample yields about 210,000 clones, under 85% seen once. Seattle researchers signed up patients amid active infection and tracked them longitudinally. This rearrangement joins TRBV10-3 to TRBJ1-4; D not certain. The sample was peripheral blood. The clonotype originates from a woman aged 80 or over with COVID-19, enrolled during active disease. CDR3 DNA: TGTGCCATCAGTGACCCGGACGAGGGCGAGGAAAAACTGTTTTTT. Its translation: CAISDPDEGEEKLFF.